These 10 T cell receptor beta chains were sequenced from one sample in a study of post-analysis software for immune sequencing data. Study-level results: There were five TRBV segments more frequent in patients than controls, and TRBV5-6, TRBV5-1 and TRBV20-1 were among them.

For these receptors, no antigen is known. Unique-molecular-identifier-tagged TCR beta cDNA libraries were used. TCRdb itself ran the PCR reads through MiXCR, one entry per CDR3 protein. This table has about 200,000 distinct CDR3 sequences, over 25% appearing once. Sequencing input: blood. The receptor set was obtained from a girl aged 2-17 years with multiple sclerosis.

The V gene is TRBV20-1, the J gene TRBJ1-1; 9 nucleotides match TRBD1. The CDR3 is made up of 15 amino acids. From germline, CDR1 is DFQATT and CDR2 SNEGSKA (reference sequence). The ends lost 6 bases at V and 0 bases at J; junction bases unmatched: 8. The CDR3 loop is CSARDRESMNTEAFF. In DNA form, the CDR3 reads TGCAGTGCGAGGGACAGGGAAAGCATGAACACTGAAGCTTTCTTT.

This rearrangement joins TRBV30 to TRBJ1-1, with D possibly matching TRBD1 (6 bases). This CDR3 has 14 residues. Per the germline V gene, CDR1 is GTSNPN and CDR2 is SVGIG (reference sequence). The V and J ends lost 5 bases and 0 bases respectively, with 13 bases between them. This CDR3 reads CAWERGALNTEAFF. CDR3 coding DNA: TGTGCCTGGGAGCGGGGGGCCTTGAACACTGAAGCTTTCTTT.

This clonotype was detected ten times or more. This chain links TRBV5-8 with TRBJ1-2; TRBD1 aligns across 7 bases. Germline lookup yields CDR1 SGHTS and CDR2 YDEGEE. The CDR3 sequence is 13 residues long. The V gene end was trimmed by 5 bases and the J gene end by 2 bases; junction bases not matched to a gene: 3. CDR3 in DNA: TGTGCCAGCAGGTTCAGGGGGAACTATGGCTACACCTTC. Encoded protein: CASRFRGNYGYTF. The variable domain in full, completed from reference TRBV5-8 and TRBJ1-2, reads EAGVTQSPTHLIKTRGQQATLRCSPISGHTSVYWYQQALGLGLQFLLWYDEGEERNRGNFPPRFSGRQFPNYSSELNVNALELEDSALYLCASRFRGNYGYTFGSGTRLTVV.

This clonotype has at least ten counts. The CDR3 here is CASSQVDLGIAYNEQFF. In nucleotides, the CDR3 is TGCGCCAGCAGCCAAGTGGATTTGGGGATTGCCTACAATGAGCAGTTCTTC. The V gene is TRBV4-1, the J gene TRBJ2-1; no firm D call. Trimming took 1 base from V and 2 from J, leaving 15 bases between them. CDR3 length: 17 amino acids. The germline gives CDR1 MGHRA, CDR2 YSYEKL.

The chain uses TRBV2 and TRBJ1-1, with 10 bases fitting TRBD1. Germline assignment: CDR1 SNHLY and CDR2 FYNNEI. The CDR3 is 15 residues long. J was trimmed by 5 bases and V by 5 bases; bases with no gene match: 8. CDR3 in DNA: TGTGCCAGCAGTTGGGACAGGGGCGAGGGGACTGAAGCTTTCTTT. It specifies CASSWDRGEGTEAFF.

J is TRBJ2-5 and V is TRBV20-1, with TRBD1 matching over 9 bases. This CDR3 is 14 amino acids long. Trimming took 3 bases from V and 0 from J; bases not matched to a gene: 2. CDR1 and CDR2 (germline): DFQATT, SNEGSKA (reference sequence). The CDR3 nucleotides read TGCAGTGCTAGGAGGGACAGGGACCAAGAGACCCAGTACTTC. Translated, it gives CSARRDRDQETQYF.

This clonotype was seen repeatedly, ten times or more. The V call is TRBV7-8, the J call TRBJ2-1; 8 bases agree with TRBD2. Germline CDR1 and CDR2: SGHVS and FQNEAQ. The CDR3 has 15 residues. The V and J ends lost 4 bases and 4 bases, in that order; junction bases with no gene match: 6. CDR3 sequence (DNA): TGTGCCAGCAGCTCCGGGGGGGCCCCGTACAATGAGCAGTTCTTC. Translation gives CASSSGGAPYNEQFF.

About this clonotype: A much larger clone differs by one base, so this may be a read error. The rearrangement uses TRBV10-3 and TRBJ2-1, with D perhaps matching TRBD2 (6 bases). CDR3 length equals 16 residues. Germline CDR1 and CDR2: ENHRY and SYGVKD. V dropped 2 bases and J dropped 3 bases, with 14 bases sitting between them. CDR3 sequence (DNA): TGTGCCATCAGTGAGATTGGCGGGACCGTCTACAATGAGCAGTTCTTC. As protein: CAISEIGGTVYNEQFF.

This clonotype was seen repeatedly, ten times or more. This chain links TRBV6-5 with TRBJ1-2, with 7 bases that match TRBD1. J gave up 7 bases and V 5 bases, and 4 bases lay outside the gene matches. This CDR3 spans 12 amino acids. Germline CDR1 and CDR2: MNHEY and SVGAGI. The CDR3 bases are TGTGCCAGCAGTAGGGGGCAGGGTGGCTACACCTTC. Residues: CASSRGQGGYTF.

This clonotype was counted many times. The CDR3 bases are TGCGCCAGCAGCTTGGGACCCTCCTGGGGTAACTATGGCTACACCTTC. Translation gives CASSLGPSWGNYGYTF. The genes are TRBV5-1 and TRBJ1-2; no firm D call. This CDR3 spans 16 amino acids. CDR1 and CDR2 (germline): SGHRS, YFSETQ. Trimming cost V 0 bases and J 1 base, with 13 bases left between them.